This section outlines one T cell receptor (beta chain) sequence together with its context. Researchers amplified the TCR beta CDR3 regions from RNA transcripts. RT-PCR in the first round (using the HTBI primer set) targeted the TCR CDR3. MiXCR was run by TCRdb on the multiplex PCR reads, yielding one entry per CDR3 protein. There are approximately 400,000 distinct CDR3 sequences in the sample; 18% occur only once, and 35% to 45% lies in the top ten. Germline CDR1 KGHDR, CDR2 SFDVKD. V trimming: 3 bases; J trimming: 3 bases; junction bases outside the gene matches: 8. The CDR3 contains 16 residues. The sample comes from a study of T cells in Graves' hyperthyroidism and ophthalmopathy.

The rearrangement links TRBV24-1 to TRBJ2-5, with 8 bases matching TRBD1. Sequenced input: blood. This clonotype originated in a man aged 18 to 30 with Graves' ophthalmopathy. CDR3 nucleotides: TGTGCCACCAGTGATCTGCCTGGACAGGGTAAAGAGACCCAGTACTTC. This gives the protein CATSDLPGQGKETQYF.